Listed below are T cell receptor beta chains from one sample, sequenced in a study of Ad26.COV2.S vaccination and SARS-CoV-2 variants. The assay was immunoSEQ multiplex PCR, and TCRdb's table has in-frame clones only and misses some. The sample gives about 400,000 clones, 80% to 90% of which show up once; 3.5% is in the top ten. The sequenced sample was peripheral blood, obtained in a trial of Ad26.COV2.S vaccine versus placebo. The receptor source for this set is a person between 18 and 59 years old who received the Ad26.COV2.S COVID-19 vaccine or a placebo. Both conserved end residues are part of each CDR3. A D gene is named only where the DNA matches it firmly. The size of a clone is reported for some rows only, either as once, few or many, or as a class for expanded clones.

cdr3_nt,cdr3_aa,j_call,clone_size,d_call,v_call
TGTGCCAGCAGCTTACGCGGGGGTCCACGAGAGCAGTACTTC,CASSLRGGPREQYF,TRBJ2-7,NA,TRBD2,TRBV11-3
TGCGCCAGCAGCTTGGCAGGGACTGTATTTAACTATGGCTACACCTTC,CASSLAGTVFNYGYTF,TRBJ1-2,NA,NA,TRBV5-1
TGCGCCAGCAGCGACCCGACGGTCAATCAGCCCCAGCATTTT,CASSDPTVNQPQHF,TRBJ1-5,NA,NA,TRBV4-1
TGTGCCAGCAGTCCGCGGGTGGGCTCCTATAATTCACCCCTCCACTTT,CASSPRVGSYNSPLHF,TRBJ1-6,NA,NA,TRBV27
TGTGCCAGCAGCCAAGATGGAGGGGGAGCTAATGAAAAACTGTTTTTT,CASSQDGGGANEKLFF,TRBJ1-4,NA,NA,TRBV4-2
TGTGCCATCAGTGAAGGAACTAGCGGGGGGGCCTTAGAGACCCAGTACTTC,CAISEGTSGGALETQYF,TRBJ2-5,NA,TRBD2,TRBV10-3
TGTGCCAGCTCACCACAGAGGATAGGTATCTACACTGAAGCTTTCTTT,CASSPQRIGIYTEAFF,TRBJ1-1,NA,NA,TRBV18
TGTGCTAGTGCCGACAGGGGGTATTATGGCTACACCTTC,CASADRGYYGYTF,TRBJ1-2,NA,TRBD1,TRBV12-5
TGTGCCAGCAGTTTAGGAAGTGGGGCTCTGACTGAAGCTTTCTTT,CASSLGSGALTEAFF,TRBJ1-1,once,NA,TRBV6-5
TGCGCCAGCAGCTCCCAGGGTCCGAACACCGGGGAGCTGTTTTTT,CASSSQGPNTGELFF,TRBJ2-2,NA,NA,TRBV5-1
TGTGCCAGCAGTGAAGGGACAACAGGGGCTGGAAACACCATATATTTT,CASSEGTTGAGNTIYF,TRBJ1-3,once,TRBD1,TRBV6-1
TGTGCCAGCAGTTCAACACCGTACTCTGGAAACACCATATATTTT,CASSSTPYSGNTIYF,TRBJ1-3,NA,NA,TRBV7-8
TGTGCCAGCAGCCTCGCGGGACAGGGTGGGTATGGCTACACCTTC,CASSLAGQGGYGYTF,TRBJ1-2,few,TRBD1,TRBV5-6
TGTGCCAGCAGCCCCGCGGTTTTGAACACTGAAGCTTTCTTT,CASSPAVLNTEAFF,TRBJ1-1,NA,NA,TRBV13
TGTGCCAGCAGCGTCGGACTAGCGGAGAGCACAGATACGCAGTATTTT,CASSVGLAESTDTQYF,TRBJ2-3,NA,TRBD2,TRBV9
TGTGCCAGCAGCAAACCCGGACAGGGGCCCAGCTCCTACGAGCAGTACTTC,CASSKPGQGPSSYEQYF,TRBJ2-7,NA,TRBD1,TRBV7-9
TGTGCCTGGAGTCCCGGACTAGCGGGGAGGGAGACCCAGTACTTC,CAWSPGLAGRETQYF,TRBJ2-5,NA,TRBD2,TRBV30
TGTGCCACCCGACCACAGGGGGCCGGCACTGAAGCTTTCTTT,CATRPQGAGTEAFF,TRBJ1-1,NA,TRBD1,TRBV2
TGTGCCAGCAGTGAGTCAGGGATCGCCGGCACTGAAGCTTTCTTT,CASSESGIAGTEAFF,TRBJ1-1,NA,NA,TRBV6-1
TGTGCCAGCAGTGAATTGCGGGGTGGCGGGGAGCTGTTTTTT,CASSELRGGGELFF,TRBJ2-2,NA,NA,TRBV6-1
TGTGCCAGCAGCCAAGGTTGGGTCGGTTCTAACTATGGCTACACCTTC,CASSQGWVGSNYGYTF,TRBJ1-2,NA,NA,TRBV16
TGTGCCAGCTCACCCCTGAGACCCGCATTGACGCAGTATTTT,CASSPLRPALTQYF,TRBJ2-3,NA,NA,TRBV18
TGTGCCAGCAAGAATCTTAGGGGTGCCTCGAAAAGGGAGCAGTTCTTC,CASKNLRGASKREQFF,TRBJ2-1,NA,NA,TRBV11-2
TGTGCCAGCAGCTTGGAACCCGGACAGCCCCAGCATTTT,CASSLEPGQPQHF,TRBJ1-5,NA,NA,TRBV5-6
TGTGCCAGCAGCCCCTACTCGGGGCGGACTGAAGCTTTCTTT,CASSPYSGRTEAFF,TRBJ1-1,NA,NA,TRBV3-1/TRBV3-2
TGTGCCAGCAGCCGTGCGGGAGCCTCAGGGGAAAAACTGTTTTTT,CASSRAGASGEKLFF,TRBJ1-4,NA,NA,TRBV5-4